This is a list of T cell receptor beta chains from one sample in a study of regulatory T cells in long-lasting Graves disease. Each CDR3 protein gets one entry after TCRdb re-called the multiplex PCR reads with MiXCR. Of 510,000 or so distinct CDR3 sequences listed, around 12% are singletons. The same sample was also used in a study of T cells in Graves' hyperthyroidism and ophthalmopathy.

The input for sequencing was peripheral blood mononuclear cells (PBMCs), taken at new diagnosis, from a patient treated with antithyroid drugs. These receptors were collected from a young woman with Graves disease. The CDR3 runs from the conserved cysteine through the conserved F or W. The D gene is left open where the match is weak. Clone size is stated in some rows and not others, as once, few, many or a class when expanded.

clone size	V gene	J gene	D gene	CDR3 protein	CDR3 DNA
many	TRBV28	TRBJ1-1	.	CASTLQVPTEAFF	TGTGCCAGCACGTTACAGGTGCCCACTGAAGCTTTCTTT
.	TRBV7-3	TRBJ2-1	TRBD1	CASSPGQGANEQFF	TGTGCCAGCAGCCCGGGACAGGGGGCCAATGAGCAGTTCTTC
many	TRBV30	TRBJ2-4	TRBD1	CAWRRQGESNIQYF	TGTGCCTGGAGAAGACAGGGGGAGTCGAACATTCAGTACTTC
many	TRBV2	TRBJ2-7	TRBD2	CASSESGSGIYEQYF	TGTGCCAGCAGTGAATCGGGTAGCGGGATCTACGAGCAGTACTTC
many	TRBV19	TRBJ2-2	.	CASSRMGGVRTGELFF	TGTGCCAGTAGTCGCATGGGGGGAGTAAGAACCGGGGAGCTGTTTTTT
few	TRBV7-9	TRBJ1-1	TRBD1	CASSLGTGTYTEAFF	TGTGCCAGCAGCTTAGGGACAGGGACGTACACTGAAGCTTTCTTT
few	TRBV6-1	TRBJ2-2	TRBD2	CASSEVAGVGGELFF	TGTGCCAGCAGTGAAGTGGCGGGAGTTGGCGGGGAGCTGTTTTTT
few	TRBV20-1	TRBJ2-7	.	CSVLQTSGGHYEQYF	TGCAGTGTCCTCCAAACTTCCGGAGGGCACTACGAGCAGTACTTC
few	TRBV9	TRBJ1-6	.	CASAEAGYNSPLHF	TGTGCCAGCGCTGAGGCCGGGTATAATTCACCCCTCCACTTT
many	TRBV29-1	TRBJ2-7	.	CSVLSDRYYEQYF	TGCAGCGTTCTGAGCGACAGATACTACGAGCAGTACTTC
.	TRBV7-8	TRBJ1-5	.	CASSLMGGDQPQHF	TGTGCCAGCAGCTTAATGGGGGGGGATCAGCCCCAGCATTTT
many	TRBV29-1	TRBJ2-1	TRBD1	CSVLLQGTGIYNEQFF	TGCAGCGTTTTATTACAGGGGACAGGGATCTACAATGAGCAGTTCTTC
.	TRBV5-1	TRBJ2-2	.	CASRTGPFGELFF	TGCGCCAGCAGAACGGGGCCCTTCGGGGAGCTGTTTTTT
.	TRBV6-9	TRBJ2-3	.	CASSYSNTDTQYF	TGTGCCAGCAGTTACTCCAACACAGATACGCAGTATTTT
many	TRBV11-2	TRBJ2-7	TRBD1	CASSFGTGESYEQYF	TGTGCCAGCAGCTTCGGGACAGGGGAGTCCTACGAGCAGTACTTC
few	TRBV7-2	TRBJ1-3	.	CASSLARGEDTIYF	TGTGCCAGCAGCTTAGCGCGGGGCGAGGACACCATATATTTT
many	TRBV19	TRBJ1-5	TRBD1	CASSTYIGTVYQPQHF	TGTGCCAGTAGTACTTATATAGGGACAGTTTATCAGCCCCAGCATTTT
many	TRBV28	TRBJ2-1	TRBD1	CASSSTGGGYRYNEQFF	TGTGCCAGCAGTTCGACAGGGGGCGGATATCGCTACAATGAGCAGTTCTTC
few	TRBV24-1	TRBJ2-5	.	CATSDSWQETQYF	TGTGCCACCAGTGATTCCTGGCAAGAGACCCAGTACTTC
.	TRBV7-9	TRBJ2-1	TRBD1	CASSLAGQGVSEQFF	TGTGCCAGCAGCTTAGCGGGACAGGGAGTGAGTGAGCAGTTCTTC
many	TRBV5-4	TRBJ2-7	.	CASSHRDSLYEQYF	TGTGCCAGCAGCCACCGGGACTCACTCTACGAGCAGTACTTC
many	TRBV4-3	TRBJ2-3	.	CASSQAQGGWTDTQYF	TGCGCCAGCAGCCAAGCTCAGGGGGGTTGGACAGATACGCAGTATTTT
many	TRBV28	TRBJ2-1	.	CASSLDQGTYNEQFF	TGTGCCAGCAGTTTAGACCAGGGCACTTACAATGAGCAGTTCTTC
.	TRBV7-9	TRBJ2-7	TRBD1	CASSITGVAYEQYF	TGTGCCAGCAGTATAACAGGGGTTGCCTACGAGCAGTACTTC
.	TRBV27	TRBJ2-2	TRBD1	CASSRDRSGELFF	TGTGCCAGCAGTAGGGACAGGAGCGGGGAGCTGTTTTTT
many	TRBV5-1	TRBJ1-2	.	CASSLEGAAGRGGYTF	TGCGCCAGCAGCTTGGAAGGGGCCGCTGGTCGGGGTGGCTACACCTTC
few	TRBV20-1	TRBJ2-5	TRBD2	CSASGLADYQETQYF	TGCAGTGCGTCGGGACTAGCGGATTACCAAGAGACCCAGTACTTC
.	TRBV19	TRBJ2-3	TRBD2	CASSARQLSPGTRADTQYF	TGTGCCAGTAGTGCGCGCCAACTCAGTCCCGGGACTAGAGCAGATACGCAGTATTTT
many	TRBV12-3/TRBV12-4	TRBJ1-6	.	CASRKTVGKVSPLHF	TGTGCCAGCAGAAAGACAGTCGGGAAGGTTTCACCCCTCCACTTT
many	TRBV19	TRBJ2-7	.	CASTSSGLGSYEQYF	TGTGCCAGTACCTCCAGCGGACTGGGATCCTACGAGCAGTACTTC
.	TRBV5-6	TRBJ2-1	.	CASSLETGSNEQFF	TGTGCCAGCAGCTTGGAAACGGGCAGCAATGAGCAGTTCTTC
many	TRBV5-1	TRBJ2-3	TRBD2	CASSLLASGSTDTQYF	TGCGCCAGCAGCTTGTTGGCTAGCGGAAGCACAGATACGCAGTATTTT
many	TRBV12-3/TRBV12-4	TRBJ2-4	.	CASSLTGLAKNIQYF	TGTGCCAGCAGTTTAACGGGACTAGCCAAAAACATTCAGTACTTC
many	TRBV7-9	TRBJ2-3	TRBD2	CASSTGLAGPPTDTQYF	TGTGCCAGCAGCACGGGACTAGCGGGACCCCCAACAGATACGCAGTATTTT
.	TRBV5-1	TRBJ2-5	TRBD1	CASSPSPGGETQYF	TGCGCCAGCAGCCCCTCCCCAGGGGGTGAGACCCAGTACTTC